The 10 T cell receptor beta chains given below trace back to one sample, sequenced in a study of T cells after yellow fever vaccination. TCRdb analysed the 5' RACE reads with MiXCR anew, one entry per CDR3 protein. There are more than 300,000 distinct CDR3 sequences in the sample; 9.5% to 12% occur only once, and over 3% lies in the top ten. The material sequenced was CD4+ T cells sorted from PBMCs, taken 45 days after the yellow fever booster vaccination. Receptors were obtained from a young man who received the YFV17D yellow fever vaccine.

The V and J genes are TRBV6-2 or TRBV6-3 and TRBJ2-1; the match to TRBD2 covers 13 bases. CDR3 length: 15 residues. Germline V gene sequence: CDR1 MNHEY, CDR2 SVGEGT. The trim removed 5 bases at V and 7 bases at J, leaving 5 bases unmatched. The CDR3 DNA reads TGTGCCAGCAGTCGACGACTAGCGGGGGGAAATGAGCAGTTCTTC. Its protein is CASSRRLAGGNEQFF.

The chain joins TRBV6-2 or TRBV6-3 to TRBJ2-3, with D possibly being TRBD1 or TRBD2 (7 bases each). Germline V lookup: CDR1 MNHEY, CDR2 SVGEGT. The CDR3 sequence is 16 residues long. Trimming removed 5 bases at V and 0 bases at J, with 15 bases between. The CDR3 spells CASSPGGETSTDTQYF. The CDR3, as DNA: TGTGCCAGCAGTCCAGGGGGGGAAACTAGCACAGATACGCAGTATTTT.

V is TRBV7-3 and J is TRBJ2-1, with TRBD1 matching 10 bases. This CDR3 contains 14 residues. J was trimmed by 7 bases and V by 4 bases; bases with no gene match: 4. Germline V gene sequence: CDR1 SGHTA, CDR2 FQGTGA. The chain's CDR3 is CASSSTGGGNEQFF. DNA of the CDR3: TGTGCCAGCAGCTCGACAGGGGGCGGGAATGAGCAGTTCTTC.

The J gene is TRBJ2-1, the V gene TRBV4-2; TRBD2 aligns across 8 bases. V dropped 10 bases and J dropped 8; count of bases not matched to a gene: 10. Germline CDR1 and CDR2: LGHNA and YNFKEQ. CDR3 size: 13 residues. The CDR3 DNA reads as TGTGCCACCTCCCGGGGGGGCATCGATGAGCAGTTCTTC. Amino acids: CATSRGGIDEQFF.

This clonotype was seen more than once but under ten times. The rearrangement joins TRBV4-3 to TRBJ1-3, with D possibly matching TRBD1 (5 bases). Germline loops: CDR1 LGHNA, CDR2 YSLEER. V was clipped by 4 bases and J by 4 bases, with 14 bases between them. This CDR3 comprises 15 residues. CDR3 amino acids: CASSPVGVPGNTIYF. CDR3 bases: TGCGCCAGCAGCCCCGTGGGGGTCCCCGGAAACACCATATATTTT.

This clonotype was counted ten times or more. J is TRBJ2-1 and V is TRBV7-2; 11 nucleotides match TRBD2. Losses at the gene ends were 7 bases for V and 2 bases for J; bases not matched to a gene: 4. This CDR3 spans 15 amino acids. The V gene's germline CDR1 is SGHTA and CDR2 FQGNSA. The DNA for the CDR3 is TGTGCCAGCAACCAACTAGCGGGGGCCTACAATGAGCAGTTCTTC. Translation gives CASNQLAGAYNEQFF.

The rearrangement uses TRBV5-4 and TRBJ1-1; perhaps TRBD1 as D (6 bases). The CDR3 sequence is 16 residues long. Trimming cost V 0 bases and J 2 bases, with 14 bases left between them. Germline CDR1 is SGHNT and CDR2 is YYREEE (reference sequence). CDR3 DNA: TGTGCCAGCAGCTTGGACGGGGGCAGGGTAAACACTGAAGCTTTCTTT. It is translated as CASSLDGGRVNTEAFF.

The gene calls are TRBV7-9 and TRBJ2-2, with TRBD2 matching 7 bases. V dropped 4 bases and J dropped 6; count of bases not matched to a gene: 11. Germline loops: CDR1 SEHNR, CDR2 FQNEAQ (reference sequence). The CDR3 extends over 16 amino acids. This CDR3 reads CASSSRDYHGSGELFF. The CDR3 region has the DNA TGTGCCAGCAGCTCCCGGGACTATCATGGCTCCGGGGAGCTGTTTTTT.

This clonotype was seen a handful of times. V and J are TRBV5-1 and TRBJ2-5; possibly TRBD2 for D (6 bases). This CDR3 has 18 residues. V was cut by 4 bases and J by 1 base, with 23 bases left in between. The V gene's germline CDR1 is SGHRS and CDR2 YFSETQ. The CDR3 loop is CASSVSPSPTSPQETQYF. The CDR3 nucleotides read TGCGCCAGCAGCGTGTCCCCAAGTCCGACTAGTCCCCAAGAGACCCAGTACTTC.

This chain links TRBV24-1 with TRBJ1-5; D call uncertain. The V end was cut by 3 bases, the J end by 4 bases, with 3 bases between. Germline V gene data show CDR1 as KGHDR and CDR2 as SFDVKD. The CDR3 consists of 12 residues. Here the CDR3 DNA reads TGTGCCACCAGTGATCCAAATCAGCCCCAGCATTTT. It is translated as CATSDPNQPQHF.